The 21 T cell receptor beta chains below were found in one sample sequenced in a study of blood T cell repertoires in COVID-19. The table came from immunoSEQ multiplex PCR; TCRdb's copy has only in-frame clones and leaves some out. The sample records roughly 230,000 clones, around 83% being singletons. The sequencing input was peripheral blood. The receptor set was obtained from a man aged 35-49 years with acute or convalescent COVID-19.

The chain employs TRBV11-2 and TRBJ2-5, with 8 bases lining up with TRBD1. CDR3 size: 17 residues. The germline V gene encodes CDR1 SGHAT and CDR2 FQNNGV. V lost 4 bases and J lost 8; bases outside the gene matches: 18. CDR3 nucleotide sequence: TGTGCCAGCAGCTCCAGAGGCTCAGGGGGCGCGGTCCGAACCCAGTACTTC. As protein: CASSSRGSGGAVRTQYF.

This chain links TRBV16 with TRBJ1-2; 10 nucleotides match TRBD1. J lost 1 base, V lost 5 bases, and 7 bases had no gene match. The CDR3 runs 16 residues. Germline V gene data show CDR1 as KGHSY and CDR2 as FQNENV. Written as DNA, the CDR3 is TGTGCCAGCAGCGCTATCGGGACAGGGGATAACTATGGCTACACCTTC. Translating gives CASSAIGTGDNYGYTF.

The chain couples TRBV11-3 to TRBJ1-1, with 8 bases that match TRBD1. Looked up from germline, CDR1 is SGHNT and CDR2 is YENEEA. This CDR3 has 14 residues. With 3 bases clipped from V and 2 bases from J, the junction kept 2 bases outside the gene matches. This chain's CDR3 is CASSFSGGNTEAFF. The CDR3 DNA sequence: TGTGCCAGCAGCTTCTCAGGGGGCAACACTGAAGCTTTCTTT. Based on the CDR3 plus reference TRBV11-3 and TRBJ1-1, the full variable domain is EAGVVQSPRYKIIEKKQPVAFWCNPISGHNTLYWYLQNLGQGPELLIRYENEEAVDDSQLPKDRFSAERLKGVDSTLKIQPAELGDSAVYLCASSFSGGNTEAFFGQGTRLTVV.

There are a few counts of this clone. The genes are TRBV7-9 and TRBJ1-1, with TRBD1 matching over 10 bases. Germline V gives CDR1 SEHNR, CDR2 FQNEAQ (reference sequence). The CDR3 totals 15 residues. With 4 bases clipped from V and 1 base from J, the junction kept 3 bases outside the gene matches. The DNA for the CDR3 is TGTGCCAGCAGCTCAAGGGACAGGGGGAACACTGAAGCTTTCTTT. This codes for CASSSRDRGNTEAFF.

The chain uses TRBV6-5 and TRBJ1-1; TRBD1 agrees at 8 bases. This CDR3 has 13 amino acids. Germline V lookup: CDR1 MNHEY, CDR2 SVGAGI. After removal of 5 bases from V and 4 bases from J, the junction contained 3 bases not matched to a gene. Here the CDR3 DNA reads TGTGCCAGCAGTAGACAGGGGTCCACTGAAGCTTTCTTT. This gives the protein CASSRQGSTEAFF.

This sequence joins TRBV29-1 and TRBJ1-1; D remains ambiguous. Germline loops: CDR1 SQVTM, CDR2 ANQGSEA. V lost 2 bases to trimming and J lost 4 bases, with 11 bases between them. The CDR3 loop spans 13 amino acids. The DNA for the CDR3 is TGCAGCGTTGAACTGGGCCTTCTCACTGAAGCTTTCTTT. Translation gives CSVELGLLTEAFF.

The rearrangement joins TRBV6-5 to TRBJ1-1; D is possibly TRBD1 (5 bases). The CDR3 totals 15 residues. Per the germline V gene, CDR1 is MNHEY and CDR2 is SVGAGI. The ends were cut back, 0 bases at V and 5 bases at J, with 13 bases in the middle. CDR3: CASSYSSLGGTEAFF. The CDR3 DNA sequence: TGTGCCAGCAGTTACTCGAGCCTCGGGGGGACTGAAGCTTTCTTT.

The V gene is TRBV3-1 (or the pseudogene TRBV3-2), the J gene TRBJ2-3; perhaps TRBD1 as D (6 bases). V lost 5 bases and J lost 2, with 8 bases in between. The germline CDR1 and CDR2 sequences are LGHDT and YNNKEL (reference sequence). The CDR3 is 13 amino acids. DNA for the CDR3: TGTGCCAGCAGCGGGGGCCTCACAGATACGCAGTATTTT. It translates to CASSGGLTDTQYF.

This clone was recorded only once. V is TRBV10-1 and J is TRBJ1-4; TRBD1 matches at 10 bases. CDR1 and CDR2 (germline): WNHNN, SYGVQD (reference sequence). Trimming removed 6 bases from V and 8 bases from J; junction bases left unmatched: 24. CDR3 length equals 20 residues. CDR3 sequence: CASRGPGTGDQPSPQEKLFF. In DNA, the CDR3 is TGCGCCAGCAGGGGCCCCGGGACAGGGGACCAACCCTCCCCTCAGGAAAAACTGTTTTTT.

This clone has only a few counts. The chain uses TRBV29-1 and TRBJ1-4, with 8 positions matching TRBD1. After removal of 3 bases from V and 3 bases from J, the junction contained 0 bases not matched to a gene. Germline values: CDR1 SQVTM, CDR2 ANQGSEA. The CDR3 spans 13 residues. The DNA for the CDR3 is TGCAGCGTTGAGACAGGGGCTAATGAAAAACTGTTTTTT. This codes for CSVETGANEKLFF.

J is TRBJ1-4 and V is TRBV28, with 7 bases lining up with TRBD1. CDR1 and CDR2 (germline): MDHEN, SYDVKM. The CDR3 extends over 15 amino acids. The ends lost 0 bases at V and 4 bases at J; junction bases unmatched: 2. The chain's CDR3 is CASSLWTGLNEKLFF. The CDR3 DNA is TGTGCCAGCAGTTTATGGACAGGGCTTAATGAAAAACTGTTTTTT.

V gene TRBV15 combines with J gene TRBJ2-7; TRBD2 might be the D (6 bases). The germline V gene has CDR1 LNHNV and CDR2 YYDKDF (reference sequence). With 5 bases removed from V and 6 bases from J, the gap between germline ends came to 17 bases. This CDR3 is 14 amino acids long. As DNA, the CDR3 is TGTGCCACCAGCGGAGGCGGGACGCGGGGCGAGCAGTACTTC. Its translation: CATSGGGTRGEQYF. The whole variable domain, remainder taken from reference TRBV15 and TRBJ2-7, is DAMVIQNPRYQVTQFGKPVTLSCSQTLNHNVMYWYQQKSSQAPKLLFHYYDKDFNNEADTPDNFQSRRPNTSFCFLDIRSPGLGDTAMYLCATSGGGTRGEQYFGPGTRLTVT.

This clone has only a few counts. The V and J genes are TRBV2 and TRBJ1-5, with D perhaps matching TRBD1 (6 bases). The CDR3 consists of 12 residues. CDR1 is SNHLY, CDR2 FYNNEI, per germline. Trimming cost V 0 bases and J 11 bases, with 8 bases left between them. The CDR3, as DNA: TGTGCCAGCAGTGAAGCAGGGGGTGCCCAGCATTTT. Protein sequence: CASSEAGGAQHF.

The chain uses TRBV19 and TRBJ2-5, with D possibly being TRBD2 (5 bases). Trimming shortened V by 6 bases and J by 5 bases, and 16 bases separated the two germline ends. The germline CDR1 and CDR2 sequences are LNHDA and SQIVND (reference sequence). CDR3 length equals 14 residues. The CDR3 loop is CASSPSRGVETQYF. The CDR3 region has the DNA TGTGCCAGTAGCCCAAGTCGGGGAGTGGAGACCCAGTACTTC.

The CDR3 DNA is TGTGCCAGCAGCTTAAGCACCCGAAACATTCAGTACTTC. Protein product: CASSLSTRNIQYF. The chain joins TRBV11-2 to TRBJ2-4, with no clear D. This CDR3 is built from 13 residues. Trimming pared 2 bases from V and 6 bases from J, leaving 8 bases between. Germline V gene data show CDR1 as SGHAT and CDR2 as FQNNGV.

CDR3 DNA sequence: TGTGCCAGCAGTTTTACCGGGACATCTGAAGCTTTCTTT. Protein sequence: CASSFTGTSEAFF. The genes are TRBV6-5 and TRBJ1-1; possibly TRBD1 for D (6 bases). Deletions cut 4 bases from V and 6 bases from J, with 12 bases between. CDR1 and CDR2 (germline): MNHEY, SVGAGI. This CDR3 is built from 13 residues.

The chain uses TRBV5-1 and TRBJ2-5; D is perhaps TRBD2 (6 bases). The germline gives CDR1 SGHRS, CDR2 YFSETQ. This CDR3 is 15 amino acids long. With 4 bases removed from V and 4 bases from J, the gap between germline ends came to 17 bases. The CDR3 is CASSPLGGVRETQYF. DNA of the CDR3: TGCGCCAGCAGCCCGCTCGGCGGGGTAAGAGAGACCCAGTACTTC.

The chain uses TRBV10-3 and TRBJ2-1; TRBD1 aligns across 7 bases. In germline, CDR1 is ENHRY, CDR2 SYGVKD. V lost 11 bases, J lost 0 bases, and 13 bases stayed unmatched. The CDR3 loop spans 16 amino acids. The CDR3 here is CAARTTRDSSYNEQFF. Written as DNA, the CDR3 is TGTGCCGCGCGGACGACCCGGGACAGCTCCTACAATGAGCAGTTCTTC.

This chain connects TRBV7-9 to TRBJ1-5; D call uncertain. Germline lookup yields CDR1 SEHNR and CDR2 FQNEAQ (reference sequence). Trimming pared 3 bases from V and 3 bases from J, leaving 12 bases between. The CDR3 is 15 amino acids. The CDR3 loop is CASSFATTANQPQHF. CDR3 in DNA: TGTGCCAGCAGCTTTGCGACTACGGCCAATCAGCCCCAGCATTTT.

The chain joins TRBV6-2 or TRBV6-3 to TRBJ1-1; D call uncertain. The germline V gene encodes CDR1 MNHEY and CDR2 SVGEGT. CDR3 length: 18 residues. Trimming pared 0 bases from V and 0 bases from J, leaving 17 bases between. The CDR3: CASSYSKYREIMNTEAFF. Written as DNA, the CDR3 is TGTGCCAGCAGTTACTCTAAGTACCGGGAAATCATGAACACTGAAGCTTTCTTT.

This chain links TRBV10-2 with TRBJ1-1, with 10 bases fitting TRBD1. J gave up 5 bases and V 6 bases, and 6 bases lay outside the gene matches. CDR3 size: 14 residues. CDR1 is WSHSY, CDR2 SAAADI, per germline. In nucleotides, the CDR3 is TGCGCCAGCAGGTCCGGGACAGGGGTTACTGAAGCTTTCTTT. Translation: CASRSGTGVTEAFF.